This T cell receptor (beta chain) was observed in a study of spatial heterogeneity in lung cancer. In TCRdb, the 5' RACE reads were re-called with MiXCR into one record per CDR3 protein. The profile covers 20,000 or so distinct CDR3 sequences, with less than 8% appearing a single time and more than 20% taken by the ten largest. This clonotype has ten or more counts. The antigen remains undetermined. General study findings and limits: Within tumors, counts of expanded alpha and beta TCRs tracked tumor mutation counts.

Time point indicated: sample taken at primary tumor resection. Sequencing was performed on lung tumor tissue, taken at surgery. The TCR was taken from a male donor with early-stage non-small cell lung cancer.

The CDR3 nucleotides are TGTGCCAGCAGCTTAGTTAGCGGGGGGTCCTACAATGAGCAGTTCTTC. Its translation: CASSLVSGGSYNEQFF. The chain recombines TRBV7-6 with TRBJ2-1, with 10 bases that match TRBD2. Germline trimming cut 1 base from V and 1 base from J; bases unmatched to any gene: 1. The CDR3 length is 16 residues. The germline CDR1 and CDR2 sequences are SGHVS and FNYEAQ.